Each of the 4 T cell receptor beta chains below was sequenced from the same sample in a study of identical twins. From the 5' RACE reads, TCRdb called clonotypes with MiXCR, one entry per CDR3 protein. Found here are roughly 720,000 distinct CDR3 sequences, 15% to 20% of them singletons; the top ten hold roughly 14%. The same data also contributed to another study, on T cells expressing NK-cell markers.

The sample taken for sequencing was PBMCs. These receptor sequences come from a woman between 18 and 30 years old in good health.

This clonotype was observed a few times. V is TRBV10-3 and J is TRBJ1-1, with D tentatively TRBD1 (6 bases). Germline assignment: CDR1 ENHRY and CDR2 SYGVKD. V dropped 10 bases and J dropped 1 base, with 25 bases sitting between them. This CDR3 comprises 17 residues. The DNA for the CDR3 is TGTGCCACCTCCCCTGTCGCGGGGGCGGGTGGGAACACTGAAGCTTTCTTT. As protein: CATSPVAGAGGNTEAFF.

This clonotype was counted between two and nine times. This rearrangement joins TRBV5-5 to TRBJ1-1; D is possibly TRBD1 (6 bases). CDR3 length equals 12 residues. CDR1 and CDR2 (germline): SGHKS, YYEKEE (reference sequence). V was shortened by 3 bases and J by 11 bases, with 14 bases between the two germline ends. The CDR3 loop reads CASSSQGSTAFF. CDR3 DNA sequence: TGTGCCAGCAGCTCACAGGGCTCAACGGCTTTCTTT.

This clonotype was found a few times. The J gene is TRBJ2-7, the V gene TRBV6-2 or TRBV6-3; 14 bases are a match to TRBD2. After removal of 10 bases from V and 2 bases from J, the junction contained 10 bases not matched to a gene. The CDR3 length is 16 residues. The germline gives CDR1 MNHEY, CDR2 SVGEGT. CDR3 DNA sequence: TGTGCCACCAGGGGACTAGCGGGAGAGTTACCCTACGAGCAGTACTTC. Residues: CATRGLAGELPYEQYF.

This clonotype occurred many times. The chain links TRBV20-1 to TRBJ1-2; D is possibly TRBD1 (5 bases). The CDR3 sequence is 13 residues long. CDR1 is DFQATT and CDR2 is SNEGSKA in the germline V gene (reference sequence). Deletions cut 0 bases from V and 7 bases from J, with 12 bases between. The CDR3 spells CSARDYGGGGYTF. The CDR3 DNA reads as TGCAGTGCTAGAGATTACGGTGGGGGTGGCTACACCTTC.